The 14 T cell receptor beta chains presented below share a single source sample, sequenced in a study of tumor and adjacent non-tumor tissue in lung cancer. Three rounds of nested PCR, following a modified ARM-PCR protocol, produced the TCRbeta library. TCRdb recomputed calls from the multiplex PCR reads with MiXCR, one row per CDR3 protein. The sample lists 50,000 to 70,000 distinct CDR3 sequences, 61% seen once, with 25% to 35% in the top ten. No cell sorting was done before RNA was extracted from the tissue. More than 3 cm separated this lung sample from the edge of the tumor. The specimen was distant non-tumor lung tissue. The receptors were gathered from a man between 70 and 80 years old with non-small cell lung cancer.

In its sample, this clonotype was seen many times. V gene TRBV13 combines with J gene TRBJ2-5; a weak D match, TRBD1 (5 bases). Trimming cost V 3 bases and J 1 base, with 9 bases left between them. Germline assignment: CDR1 PRHDT and CDR2 FYEKMQ (reference sequence). This CDR3 spans 14 amino acids. The CDR3 loop reads CASSFLRGQETQYF. The CDR3 DNA sequence: TGTGCCAGCAGCTTCTTAAGGGGCCAAGAGACCCAGTACTTC.

With respect to this clonotype: The CDR3 ends on some other residue instead of the conserved phenylalanine or tryptophan, so this is likely a read error. J is TRBJ2-7 and V is TRBV11-2, with D possibly matching TRBD1 (6 bases). This CDR3 region has 14 residues. Per germline, CDR1 SGHAT and CDR2 FQNNGV. In DNA form, the CDR3 reads TGTGCCGGCAGCTTAGGAGACAGGAACTACGAGCAGTACTCC. This gives the protein CAGSLGDRNYEQYS.

About this clonotype: Possible read error: a much larger clone is one base away. The rearrangement joins TRBV14 to TRBJ2-3, with 11 bases aligning to TRBD2. Germline V gene data show CDR1 as SGHDN and CDR2 as FVKESK. CDR3 length equals 16 residues. The CDR3 loop reads CVSSPTSGGRTDTQYF. Here the CDR3 DNA reads TGTGTCAGCAGCCCAACTAGCGGGGGAAGGACAGATACGCAGTATTTT.

The sample holds many counts of this clonotype. The chain uses TRBV5-1 and TRBJ2-5, with 8 nucleotides matching TRBD1. Germline V gene data show CDR1 as SGHRS and CDR2 as YFSETQ. The V gene end was trimmed by 4 bases and the J gene end by 0 bases; junction bases not matched to a gene: 8. The CDR3 has 16 residues. The CDR3 region has the DNA TGCGCCAGCAGCCGCCAGGGGGCCGAGTACCAAGAGACCCAGTACTTC. Its protein product is CASSRQGAEYQETQYF.

As regards this clonotype: This may be a read error, as it is one base from a much larger clone. The V call is TRBV7-8, the J call TRBJ2-7, with 11 bases aligning to TRBD2. The V gene's germline CDR1 is SGHVS and CDR2 FQNEAQ. The CDR3 is made up of 16 amino acids. The CDR3 bases are TGTGCCAGAAGCTTGGGACTAGCGGCGAGCTCCTACGAGCAGTACTTC. Translated: CARSLGLAASSYEQYF.

The J gene is TRBJ2-3, the V gene TRBV20-1, with D uncertain. Germline-derived CDR1 and CDR2 are DFQATT and SNEGSKA (reference sequence). The CDR3 is 16 amino acids. Deletions cut 5 bases from V and 0 bases from J, with 18 bases between. CDR3 amino acids: CSALNRLRLSTDTQYF. Written as DNA, the CDR3 is TGCAGTGCTTTAAATAGACTGCGACTGAGCACAGATACGCAGTATTTT.

This clonotype was seen a single time. The junction shows a germline mismatch at one end, possibly a read error. The chain uses TRBV11-2 and TRBJ2-6, with D perhaps TRBD2 (6 bases). This CDR3 has 17 amino acids. The germline gives CDR1 SGHAT, CDR2 FQNNGV. This CDR3 is CASSSRGSSTGANVLPF. CDR3 bases: TGTGCCAGCAGCTCCCGGGGGAGTAGCACTGGGGCCAACGTCCTGCCTTTC.

This clonotype was seen at least ten times. This chain joins TRBV6-5 and TRBJ1-2; TRBD1 aligns across 8 bases. V dropped 2 bases and J dropped 0; count of bases not matched to a gene: 5. The CDR3 runs 16 residues. Germline V lookup: CDR1 MNHEY, CDR2 SVGAGI. The chain's CDR3 is CASSYGTGPANYGYTF. Here the CDR3 DNA reads TGTGCCAGCAGTTACGGGACAGGACCAGCTAACTATGGCTACACCTTC.

Details on this clonotype: One junction end disagrees with the germline gene, perhaps due to a read error. The chain recombines TRBV29-1 with TRBJ2-3, with 7 bases lining up with TRBD1. Germline loops: CDR1 SQVTM, CDR2 ANQGSEA. The length of the CDR3 is 20 residues. CDR3 sequence (DNA): TGCGGCGCGAGACAGGGAGTGAGCACCAGAGGTTTGATCAGAACAGATACACAGTATTTT. The encoded protein is CGARQGVSTRGLIRTDTQYF.

To note about this clonotype: Since a much larger clone is just one base distant, this may be a read error. The rearrangement links TRBV5-4 to TRBJ2-5; unclear D gene. V was cut by 2 bases and J by 5 bases, with 13 bases left in between. The CDR3 loop spans 14 amino acids. CDR1 and CDR2 (germline): SGHNT, YYREEE (reference sequence). The chain's CDR3 is CASSFTFREETQYF. The CDR3 DNA reads as TGTGCCAGCAGCTTTACGTTCCGAGAGGAGACCCAGTACTTC. The full variable domain, in which reference TRBV5-4 and TRBJ2-5 provide the parts outside the CDR3, is ETGVTQSPTHLIKTRGQQVTLRCSSQSGHNTVSWYQQALGQGPQFIFQYYREEENGRGNFPPRFSGLQFPNYSSELNVNALELDDSALYLCASSFTFREETQYFGPGTRLLVL.

The chain is built from TRBV18 and TRBJ1-4; D unclear. V was trimmed by 5 bases and J by 5 bases, leaving 9 bases between them. The CDR3 is 13 amino acids. Germline-derived CDR1 and CDR2 are KGHSH and LQKENI. CDR3 DNA: TGTGCCAGCTCATTAAGAAAGAATGAAAAACTGTTTTTT. Its protein product is CASSLRKNEKLFF.

The V call is TRBV29-1, the J call TRBJ2-1; 10 nucleotides line up with TRBD2. This CDR3 is 15 amino acids long. The V gene's germline CDR1 is SQVTM and CDR2 ANQGSEA. After removal of 5 bases from V and 5 bases from J, the junction contained 9 bases not matched to a gene. Written as DNA, the CDR3 is TGCAGCGTTTTGTTTAGCGGGAGGCCGGACAATGAGCAGTTCTTC. It translates to CSVLFSGRPDNEQFF.

This clonotype was seen a handful of times. One base away lies a much larger clone, so this may be a sequencing read error. This chain joins TRBV29-1 and TRBJ2-1; the match to TRBD2 covers 8 bases. V was clipped by 7 bases and J by 7 bases; unmatched bases: 12. This CDR3 is built from 14 residues. Germline V gene lookup returns CDR1 SQVTM and CDR2 ANQGSEA. DNA for the CDR3: TGCAGCGAGCTCGTCGGGGGGGCCGGGAATGAGCAGTTCTTC. Protein: CSELVGGAGNEQFF.

The rearrangement links TRBV5-4 to TRBJ2-5; TRBD2 agrees at 7 bases. There are 14 residues in the CDR3. Trimming at V came to 4 bases and at J to 5 bases, leaving 8 bases not matched to a gene. Germline V lookup: CDR1 SGHNT, CDR2 YYREEE (reference sequence). The chain's CDR3 is CASSPGLEWETQYF. In DNA form, the CDR3 reads TGTGCCAGCAGCCCCGGACTAGAGTGGGAGACCCAGTACTTC.